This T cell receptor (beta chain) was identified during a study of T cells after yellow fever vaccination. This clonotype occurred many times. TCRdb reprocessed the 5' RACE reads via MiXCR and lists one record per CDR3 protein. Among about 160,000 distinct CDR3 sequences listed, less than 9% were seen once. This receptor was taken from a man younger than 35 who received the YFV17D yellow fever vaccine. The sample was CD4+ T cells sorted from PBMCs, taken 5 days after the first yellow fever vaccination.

In DNA, the CDR3 is TGTGCCACCAGTGACCGGGCGAGTCCCAACTATGGCTACACCTTC. This encodes CATSDRASPNYGYTF. V and J are TRBV24-1 and TRBJ1-2; D is unresolved. The CDR3 consists of 15 residues. V was shortened by 4 bases and J by 2 bases, with 13 bases between the two germline ends. Per the germline V gene, CDR1 is KGHDR and CDR2 is SFDVKD.